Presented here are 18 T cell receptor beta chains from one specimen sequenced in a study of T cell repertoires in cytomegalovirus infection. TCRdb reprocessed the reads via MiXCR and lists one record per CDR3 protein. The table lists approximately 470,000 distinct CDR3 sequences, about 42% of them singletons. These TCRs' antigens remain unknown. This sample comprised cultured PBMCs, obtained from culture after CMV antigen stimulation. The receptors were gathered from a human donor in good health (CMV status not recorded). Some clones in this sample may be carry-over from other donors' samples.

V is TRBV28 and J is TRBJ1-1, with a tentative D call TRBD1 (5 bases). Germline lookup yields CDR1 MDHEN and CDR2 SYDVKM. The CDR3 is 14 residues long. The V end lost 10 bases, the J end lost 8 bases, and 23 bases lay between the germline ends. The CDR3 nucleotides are TGTGCCACCCAGGGAAACGGCGTATCCGGAGAAGCTTTCTTT. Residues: CATQGNGVSGEAFF.

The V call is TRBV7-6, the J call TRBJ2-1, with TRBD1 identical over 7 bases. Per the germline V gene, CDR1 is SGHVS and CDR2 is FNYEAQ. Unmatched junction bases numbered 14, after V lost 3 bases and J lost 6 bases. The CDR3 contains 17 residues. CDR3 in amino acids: CASSFPPGQWLFNEQFF. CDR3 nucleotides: TGTGCCAGCAGCTTTCCTCCGGGACAGTGGCTTTTCAATGAGCAGTTCTTC.

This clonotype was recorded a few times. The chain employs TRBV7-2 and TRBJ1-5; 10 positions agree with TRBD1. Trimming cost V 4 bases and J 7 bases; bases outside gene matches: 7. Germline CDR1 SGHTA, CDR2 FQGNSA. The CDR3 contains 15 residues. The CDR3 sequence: CASSSRTGGGQPQHF. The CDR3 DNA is TGTGCCAGCAGCTCCCGGACAGGGGGGGGGCAGCCCCAGCATTTT.

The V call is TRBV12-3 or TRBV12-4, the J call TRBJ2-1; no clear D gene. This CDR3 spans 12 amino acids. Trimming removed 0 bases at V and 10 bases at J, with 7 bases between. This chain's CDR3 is CASSLATREQFF. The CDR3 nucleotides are TGTGCCAGCAGTTTAGCGACCAGGGAGCAGTTCTTC.

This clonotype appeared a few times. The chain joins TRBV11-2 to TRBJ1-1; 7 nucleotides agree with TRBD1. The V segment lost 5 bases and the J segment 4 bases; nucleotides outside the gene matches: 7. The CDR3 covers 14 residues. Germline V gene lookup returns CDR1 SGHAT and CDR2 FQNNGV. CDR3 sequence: CASSVGTDPTEAFF. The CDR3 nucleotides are TGTGCCAGCAGCGTCGGGACAGACCCCACTGAAGCTTTCTTT.

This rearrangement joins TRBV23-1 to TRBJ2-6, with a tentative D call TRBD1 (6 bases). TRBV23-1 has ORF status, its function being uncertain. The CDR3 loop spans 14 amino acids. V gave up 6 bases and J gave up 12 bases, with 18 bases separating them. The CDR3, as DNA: TGCGCCAGCAGATTCACAGGGCTCTTCGCCGTCCTGACTTTC. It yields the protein CASRFTGLFAVLTF.

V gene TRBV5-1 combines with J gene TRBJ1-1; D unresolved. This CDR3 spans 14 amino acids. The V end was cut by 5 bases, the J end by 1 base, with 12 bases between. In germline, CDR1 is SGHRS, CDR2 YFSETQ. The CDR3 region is CASRTGSSNTEAFF. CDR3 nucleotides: TGCGCCAGCAGGACCGGGAGCTCGAACACTGAAGCTTTCTTT.

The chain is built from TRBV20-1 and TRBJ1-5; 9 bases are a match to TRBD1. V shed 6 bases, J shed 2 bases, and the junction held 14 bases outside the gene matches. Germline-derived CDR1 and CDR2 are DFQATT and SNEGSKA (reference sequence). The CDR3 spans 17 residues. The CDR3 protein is CSANNRDREMGNQPQHF. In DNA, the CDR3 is TGCAGTGCCAATAACAGGGACAGGGAAATGGGCAATCAGCCCCAGCATTTT.

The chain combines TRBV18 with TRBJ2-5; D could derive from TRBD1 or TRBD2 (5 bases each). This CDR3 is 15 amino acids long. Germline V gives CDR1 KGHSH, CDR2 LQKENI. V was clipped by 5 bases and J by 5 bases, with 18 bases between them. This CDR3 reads CASSESGTWMETQYF. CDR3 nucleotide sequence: TGTGCCAGCTCAGAATCCGGGACCTGGATGGAGACCCAGTACTTC.

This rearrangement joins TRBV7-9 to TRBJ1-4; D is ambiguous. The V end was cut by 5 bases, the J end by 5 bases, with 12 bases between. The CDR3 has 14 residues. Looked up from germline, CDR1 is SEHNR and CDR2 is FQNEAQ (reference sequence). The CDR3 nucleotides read TGTGCCAGCAGCCCAAGGAACCCGAATGAAAAACTGTTTTTT. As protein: CASSPRNPNEKLFF.

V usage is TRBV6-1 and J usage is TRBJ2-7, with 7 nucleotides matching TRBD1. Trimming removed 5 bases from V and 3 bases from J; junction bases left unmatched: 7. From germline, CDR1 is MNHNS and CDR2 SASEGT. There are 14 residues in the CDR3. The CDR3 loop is CASSRAGTDYEQYF. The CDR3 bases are TGTGCCAGCAGTCGCGCCGGGACAGACTACGAGCAGTACTTC.

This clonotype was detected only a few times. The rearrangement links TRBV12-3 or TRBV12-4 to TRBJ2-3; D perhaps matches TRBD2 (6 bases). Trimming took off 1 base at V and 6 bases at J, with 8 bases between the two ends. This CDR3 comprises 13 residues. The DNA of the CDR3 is TGTGCCAGCAGTTTAGGACTAGAGGATACGCAGTATTTT. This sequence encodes CASSLGLEDTQYF.

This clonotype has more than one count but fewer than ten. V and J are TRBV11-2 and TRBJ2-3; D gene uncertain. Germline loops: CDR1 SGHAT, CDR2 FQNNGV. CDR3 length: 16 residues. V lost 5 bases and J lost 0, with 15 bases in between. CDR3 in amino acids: CASSPMTAASTDTQYF. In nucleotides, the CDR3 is TGTGCCAGCAGCCCCATGACCGCGGCTAGCACAGATACGCAGTATTTT. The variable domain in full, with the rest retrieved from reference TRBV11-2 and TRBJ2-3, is EAGVAQSPRYKIIEKRQSVAFWCNPISGHATLYWYQQILGQGPKLLIQFQNNGVVDDSQLPKDRFSAERLKGVDSTLKIQPAKLEDSAVYLCASSPMTAASTDTQYFGPGTRLTVL.

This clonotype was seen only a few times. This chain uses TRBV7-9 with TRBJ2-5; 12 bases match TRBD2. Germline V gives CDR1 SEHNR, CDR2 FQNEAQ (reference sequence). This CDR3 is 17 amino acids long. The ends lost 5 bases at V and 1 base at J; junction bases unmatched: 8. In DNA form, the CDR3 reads TGTGCCAGCAGCCAGACCGGGACTAGCGGGTTCCAAGAGACCCAGTACTTC. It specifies CASSQTGTSGFQETQYF.

The DNA for the CDR3 is TGCGCCAGCAGCCCCAGGGACTACCAGAACACCGGGGAGCTGTTTTTT. Its protein product is CASSPRDYQNTGELFF. V is TRBV5-1 and J is TRBJ2-2, with 7 bases aligning to TRBD2. Unmatched junction bases numbered 7, after V lost 4 bases and J lost 1 base. Germline CDR1 is SGHRS and CDR2 is YFSETQ. CDR3 length: 16 amino acids.

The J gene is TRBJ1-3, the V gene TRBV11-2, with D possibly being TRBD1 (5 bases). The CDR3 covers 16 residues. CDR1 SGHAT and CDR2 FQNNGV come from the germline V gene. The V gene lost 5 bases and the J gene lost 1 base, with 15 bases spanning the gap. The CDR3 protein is CASSQVGGTSGNTIYF. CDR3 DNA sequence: TGTGCCAGCAGCCAGGTCGGGGGAACGTCTGGAAACACCATATATTTT.

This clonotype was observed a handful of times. This chain's CDR3 is CASRTVGGAIPYF. The CDR3 DNA follows: TGTGCCAGCAGAACAGTGGGGGGTGCTATCCCGTATTTT. The chain uses TRBV7-2 and TRBJ2-3; D perhaps matches TRBD2 (6 bases). In germline, CDR1 is SGHTA, CDR2 FQGNSA. The germline V and J ends were trimmed by 6 bases and 14 bases, with 21 bases remaining between them. The CDR3 is made up of 13 amino acids.

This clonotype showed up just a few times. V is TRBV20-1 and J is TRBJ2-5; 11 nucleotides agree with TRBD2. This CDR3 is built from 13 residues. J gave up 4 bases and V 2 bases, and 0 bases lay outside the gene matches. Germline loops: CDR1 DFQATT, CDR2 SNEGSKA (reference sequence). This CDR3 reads CSARTSGGETQYF. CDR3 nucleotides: TGCAGTGCTAGAACTAGCGGGGGAGAGACCCAGTACTTC.